The next 17 T cell receptor beta chains were all read from a single sample in a study of T cells after posttransplantation cyclophosphamide. The naive gate required viable CD3+CD4+ or CD3+CD8+ cells with CCR7+CD45RA+CD45RO-CD95-CD27+CD28+ phenotype. The assay was immunoSEQ multiplex PCR, and TCRdb's table has in-frame clones only and misses some. The sample lists 9,700 or so clones, roughly 98% occurring once. What was sequenced was naive CD4+ T cells sorted from PBMCs. The receptor set was obtained from a woman in her sixties or seventies in good health, CMV-negative, and a related stem cell transplant donor.

J is TRBJ1-4 and V is TRBV4-1, with 10 nucleotides matching TRBD1. After removal of 0 bases from V and 3 bases from J, the junction contained 4 bases not matched to a gene. The CDR3 covers 17 residues. Germline CDR1 reads MGHRA; CDR2 reads YSYEKL. This chain's CDR3 is CASSQDWGTGANEKLFF. CDR3 bases: TGCGCCAGCAGCCAAGATTGGGGGACAGGGGCTAATGAAAAACTGTTTTTT.

The genes are TRBV7-7 and TRBJ1-5; tentative D call: TRBD1 (6 bases). The CDR3 is made up of 15 amino acids. Deletions cut 6 bases from V and 7 bases from J, with 19 bases between. Germline CDR1 is SSHAT and CDR2 is FNYEAQ (reference sequence). In nucleotides, the CDR3 is TGTGCCAGCAGGAGTGAGAAAACAGGGCACCAGCCCCAGCATTTT. This codes for CASRSEKTGHQPQHF.

J is TRBJ1-1 and V is TRBV7-9, with TRBD1 identical over 10 bases. CDR3 length equals 15 residues. The V gene's germline CDR1 is SEHNR and CDR2 FQNEAQ (reference sequence). V shed 5 bases, J shed 2 bases, and the junction held 5 bases outside the gene matches. CDR3 sequence: CASSPSTGGNTEAFF. CDR3 nucleotides: TGTGCCAGCAGCCCTTCGACAGGGGGCAACACTGAAGCTTTCTTT.

This CDR3 reads CASSKGVGRGPGELFF. DNA for the CDR3: TGTGCCAGTAGTAAGGGGGTGGGACGCGGACCCGGGGAGCTGTTTTTT. The chain employs TRBV19 and TRBJ2-2; maybe TRBD1 (6 bases). V was shortened by 4 bases and J by 6 bases, with 18 bases between the two germline ends. The CDR3 has 16 residues. Germline V gives CDR1 LNHDA, CDR2 SQIVND (reference sequence).

The gene calls are TRBV6-6 and TRBJ1-5, with TRBD1 matching 7 bases. J was trimmed by 5 bases and V by 6 bases; bases with no gene match: 4. Per the germline V gene, CDR1 is MNHNY and CDR2 is SVGAGI (reference sequence). The CDR3 length is 13 residues. The CDR3 sequence is CASRRGPDQPQHF. The CDR3 DNA reads TGTGCCAGCAGGAGGGGGCCCGATCAGCCCCAGCATTTT.

The V call is TRBV9, the J call TRBJ1-4; TRBD1 agrees at 7 bases. The junction had 7 bases not matched to a gene; V was cut back by 0 bases and J by 8 bases. The CDR3 consists of 15 residues. Germline CDR1 is SGDLS and CDR2 is YYNGEE. The CDR3 reads CASSVVGKGGEKLFF. CDR3 coding DNA: TGTGCCAGCAGCGTAGTAGGGAAAGGGGGCGAAAAACTGTTTTTT.

The gene calls are TRBV28 and TRBJ1-5; 9 bases are shared with TRBD1. This CDR3 has 21 amino acids. The V gene's germline CDR1 is MDHEN and CDR2 SYDVKM. V trimming: 5 bases; J trimming: 6 bases; junction bases outside the gene matches: 26. This CDR3 reads CASSPAAGQGIVWVGGQPQHF. For the CDR3, the DNA is TGTGCCAGCAGTCCCGCCGCGGGACAGGGCATTGTGTGGGTAGGTGGTCAGCCCCAGCATTTT.

This chain links TRBV5-1 with TRBJ1-1, with 8 bases fitting TRBD1. This CDR3 contains 14 residues. V was pared by 3 bases and J by 8 bases, with 9 bases of the junction left unmatched. Germline V gene lookup returns CDR1 SGHRS and CDR2 YFSETQ. The CDR3 region has the DNA TGCGCCAGCAGCTCCCAGGGGGCTTCGCCCGAAGCTTTCTTT. Its protein product is CASSSQGASPEAFF.

The chain is built from TRBV19 and TRBJ2-1; 13 bases fit TRBD2. The CDR3 loop spans 15 amino acids. Per the germline V gene, CDR1 is LNHDA and CDR2 is SQIVND (reference sequence). V lost 6 bases, J lost 9 bases, and 8 bases stayed unmatched. The DNA for the CDR3 is TGTGCCAGTAGCTGGGGACTAGCGGGAATAGGTGAGCAGTTCTTC. Amino acid sequence: CASSWGLAGIGEQFF.

The V gene is TRBV19, the J gene TRBJ1-2, with D unresolved. Trimming removed 6 bases at V and 7 bases at J, with 24 bases between. CDR1 is LNHDA, CDR2 SQIVND, per germline (reference sequence). This CDR3 is built from 16 residues. CDR3 in DNA: TGTGCCAGTAGGGCCTCCCCGGGAGATCTATGGAGTGGCTACACCTTC. Encoded protein: CASRASPGDLWSGYTF.

The chain is built from TRBV6-6 and TRBJ2-7, with 10 bases that match TRBD2. V lost 6 bases and J lost 2; bases outside the gene matches: 7. Germline V CDR1 and CDR2: MNHNY, SVGAGI (reference sequence). This CDR3 has 15 residues. The CDR3 loop reads CASSHAAGGTYEQYF. The CDR3, as DNA: TGTGCCAGCAGCCACGCAGCGGGAGGGACCTACGAGCAGTACTTC.

CDR3 in DNA: TGTGCCAGCAGCCCAACCGGACAGATCGGGGAGCTGTTTTTT. Encoded protein: CASSPTGQIGELFF. The V call is TRBV7-3, the J call TRBJ2-2; perhaps TRBD1 as D (6 bases). Germline CDR1 is SGHTA and CDR2 is FQGTGA. The CDR3 length is 14 residues. Between the trimmed V and J ends, which lost 5 bases and 7 bases, there was a span of 14 bases.

The chain carries TRBV10-3 and TRBJ2-3, with a tentative D call TRBD2 (5 bases). The CDR3 consists of 13 residues. In germline, CDR1 is ENHRY, CDR2 SYGVKD. V lost 2 bases and J 6 bases, leaving 9 bases between the germline ends. The CDR3 loop reads CAISEDRTDTQYF. CDR3 sequence (DNA): TGTGCCATCAGTGAGGATCGGACTGATACGCAGTATTTT.

The rearrangement links TRBV5-8 to TRBJ1-5, with D maybe TRBD1 (5 bases). Trimming took 0 bases from V and 3 from J, leaving 13 bases between them. CDR1 and CDR2 from the germline V gene are SGHTS and YDEGEE. The CDR3 has 16 residues. CDR3 amino acids: CASSLGGTVNNQPQHF. For the CDR3, the DNA is TGTGCCAGCAGCTTGGGCGGGACGGTCAACAATCAGCCCCAGCATTTT.

The CDR3 bases are TGTGCCAGCAGCGAGGGGGGACAGGGGGGCGATGGCTACACCTTC. Amino acids: CASSEGGQGGDGYTF. The V and J genes are TRBV2 and TRBJ1-2; 11 nucleotides line up with TRBD1. V lost 6 bases to trimming and J lost 6 bases; unmatched junction nucleotides: 9. The CDR3 length is 15 residues. Germline V gives CDR1 SNHLY, CDR2 FYNNEI.

V gene TRBV5-1 combines with J gene TRBJ2-3; tentative D call: TRBD2 (5 bases). CDR3 size: 18 residues. V lost 4 bases and J lost 0, with 21 bases in between. Germline CDR1 is SGHRS and CDR2 is YFSETQ. Written as DNA, the CDR3 is TGCGCCAGCAGCCCGGTCGCCCAACCATCGGGGAGCACAGATACGCAGTATTTT. Translation: CASSPVAQPSGSTDTQYF.

V is TRBV28 and J is TRBJ2-3; 10 nucleotides agree with TRBD2. Germline V gene lookup returns CDR1 MDHEN and CDR2 SYDVKM. V shed 5 bases, J shed 1 base, and the junction held 3 bases outside the gene matches. There are 15 residues in the CDR3. In nucleotides, the CDR3 is TGTGCCAGCAGTCCTGGGACTAGCGGCACAGATACGCAGTATTTT. Its protein product is CASSPGTSGTDTQYF.